This TCR beta chain is drawn from a study of blood T cell repertoires in COVID-19. Study at large: Italy, Spain and the United States were the sources of the convalescent and acute COVID-19 samples. PBMCs, B-cell-depleted T cells, or T cells were the source of the cDNA or gDNA that made up the material.

The germline V gene encodes CDR1 SGHAT and CDR2 FQNNGV. V shed 0 bases and J 0 bases; nucleotides not matched to a gene: 1. The CDR3 has 15 residues. Method: immunoSEQ multiplex PCR; TCRdb's copy keeps in-frame clones and lacks some. The top ten hold 11% of the sample, which has under 80,000 clones, about four fifths seen once. Sequencing input: peripheral blood. The chain combines TRBV11-2 with TRBJ1-2; 7 bases map to TRBD1. The source is a man between 45 and 60 years old with acute or convalescent COVID-19. As DNA, the CDR3 is TGTGCCAGCAGCTTAGACGGGACAGCTAACTATGGCTACACCTTC. This sequence encodes CASSLDGTANYGYTF. The variable domain in full, completed from reference TRBV11-2 and TRBJ1-2, reads EAGVAQSPRYKIIEKRQSVAFWCNPISGHATLYWYQQILGQGPKLLIQFQNNGVVDDSQLPKDRFSAERLKGVDSTLKIQPAKLEDSAVYLCASSLDGTANYGYTFGSGTRLTVV.